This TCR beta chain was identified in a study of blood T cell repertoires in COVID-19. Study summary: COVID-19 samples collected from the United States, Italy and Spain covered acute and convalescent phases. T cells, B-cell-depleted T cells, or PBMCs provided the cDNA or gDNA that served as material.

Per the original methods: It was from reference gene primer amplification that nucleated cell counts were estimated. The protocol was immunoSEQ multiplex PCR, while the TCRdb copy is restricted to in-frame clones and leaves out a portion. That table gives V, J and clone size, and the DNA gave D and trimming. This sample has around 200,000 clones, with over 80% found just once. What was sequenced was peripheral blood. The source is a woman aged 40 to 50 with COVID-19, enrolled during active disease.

This CDR3 is CASSLGGTNEKLFF. CDR3 DNA: TGTGCCAGCAGTCTTGGGGGGACTAATGAAAAACTGTTTTTT. This chain uses TRBV6-4 with TRBJ1-4, with a possible D match to TRBD1 (5 bases). Germline V lookup: CDR1 MRHNA, CDR2 SNTAGT. V lost 5 bases and J 2 bases, leaving 9 bases between the germline ends. CDR3 length: 14 residues.